The 27 T cell receptor beta chains reported below all come from one sample, sequenced in a study of blood T cell repertoires in COVID-19. TCRdb's table, derived via immunoSEQ multiplex PCR, lists solely in-frame clones and lacks some. The sample shows 150,000 or so clones, about 79% of them seen only once. What was sequenced was peripheral blood. The receptors originated from a woman aged 50 to 60 with acute or convalescent COVID-19.

In this sample, this clone turned up a few times. This sequence joins TRBV7-2 and TRBJ1-1, with 10 bases fitting TRBD1. Germline V gene data show CDR1 as SGHTA and CDR2 as FQGNSA. Germline trimming cut 9 bases from V and 1 base from J; bases unmatched to any gene: 8. This CDR3 spans 15 amino acids. CDR3 protein: CARSGTGDSNTEAFF. CDR3 coding DNA: TGTGCCAGGAGTGGGACAGGGGATTCGAACACTGAAGCTTTCTTT.

The rearrangement links TRBV29-1 to TRBJ2-3; 12 bases map to TRBD1. The V gene's germline CDR1 is SQVTM and CDR2 ANQGSEA. Trimming at V came to 8 bases and at J to 2 bases, leaving 5 bases not matched to a gene. The CDR3 extends over 14 amino acids. The CDR3 reads CSLRDRGPTDTQYF. The CDR3 nucleotides are TGCAGCCTACGGGACAGGGGGCCCACAGATACGCAGTATTTT.

Concerning this clone: The identical CDR3 is also encoded by other nucleotide sequences in the sample. The chain employs TRBV4-3 and TRBJ1-5; unclear D gene. This CDR3 contains 13 residues. In germline, CDR1 is LGHNA, CDR2 YSLEER. V was trimmed by 1 base and J by 4 bases, leaving 5 bases between them. CDR3 in DNA: TGCGCCAGCAGCCAAGCGGTAAATCAGCCCCAGCATTTT. This gives the protein CASSQAVNQPQHF.

V gene TRBV2 combines with J gene TRBJ1-1; D gene unclear. The CDR3 is 13 amino acids. CDR1 is SNHLY, CDR2 FYNNEI, per germline. Trimming removed 4 bases from V and 2 bases from J, with 8 bases in between. In nucleotides, the CDR3 is TGTGCCAGCAGTGCCAACAGAAACACTGAAGCTTTCTTT. It yields the protein CASSANRNTEAFF.

J is TRBJ2-5 and V is TRBV5-6; D gene unclear. Between the trimmed V and J ends, which lost 0 bases and 1 base, there was a span of 4 bases. CDR3 length: 13 amino acids. Germline CDR1 SGHDT, CDR2 YYEEEE. This chain's CDR3 is CASSLGLQETQYF. The CDR3 DNA sequence: TGTGCCAGCAGCTTGGGGCTCCAAGAGACCCAGTACTTC.

This chain joins TRBV6-5 and TRBJ1-6; tentatively, D is TRBD1 (6 bases). The germline V and J ends were trimmed by 0 bases and 10 bases, with 10 bases remaining between them. Per the germline V gene, CDR1 is MNHEY and CDR2 is SVGAGI. This CDR3 has 14 amino acids. CDR3 amino acids: CASSYSGGGSPLHF. The DNA of the CDR3 is TGTGCCAGCAGTTACTCAGGGGGAGGGTCACCCCTCCACTTT.

This chain joins TRBV28 and TRBJ2-7; D unclear. V lost 5 bases and J lost 2, with 10 bases in between. The CDR3 contains 13 residues. Germline assignment: CDR1 MDHEN and CDR2 SYDVKM. This CDR3 reads CASSPRIPYEQYF. The CDR3 coding sequence is TGTGCCAGCAGTCCGCGGATTCCCTACGAGCAGTACTTC.

The genes are TRBV19 and TRBJ2-7; TRBD2 matches 15 bases. Germline values: CDR1 LNHDA, CDR2 SQIVND (reference sequence). After removal of 5 bases from V and 3 bases from J, the junction contained 11 bases not matched to a gene. The CDR3 spans 18 residues. The CDR3 loop is CASSPGLAGGILHYEQYF. Written as DNA, the CDR3 is TGTGCCAGTAGTCCTGGACTAGCGGGGGGGATTCTTCACTACGAGCAGTACTTC.

The V and J genes are TRBV2 and TRBJ2-7, with D possibly being TRBD2 (6 bases). Trimming shortened V by 8 bases and J by 4 bases, and 15 bases separated the two germline ends. Germline loops: CDR1 SNHLY, CDR2 FYNNEI. This CDR3 has 13 amino acids. Here the CDR3 DNA reads TGTGCCAGCGAGGTGGGACTTACGTACGAGCAGTACTTC. This encodes CASEVGLTYEQYF.

The chain combines TRBV19 with TRBJ1-2, with 8 bases lining up with TRBD1. This CDR3 comprises 14 residues. The V segment lost 5 bases and the J segment 4 bases; nucleotides outside the gene matches: 6. Germline V CDR1 and CDR2: LNHDA, SQIVND (reference sequence). CDR3 region: CASSADRGSYGYTF. Here the CDR3 DNA reads TGTGCCAGTAGTGCTGACAGGGGAAGCTATGGCTACACCTTC. Filled out from reference TRBV19 and TRBJ1-2, the complete variable domain reads DGGITQSPKYLFRKEGQNVTLSCEQNLNHDAMYWYRQDPGQGLRLIYYSQIVNDFQKGDIAEGYSVSREKKESFPLTVTSAQKNPTAFYLCASSADRGSYGYTFGSGTRLTVV.

The chain links TRBV4-2 to TRBJ2-1; D possibly corresponds to TRBD2 (6 bases). There are 16 residues in the CDR3. V lost 0 bases, J lost 4 bases, and 13 bases lay in between. CDR1 and CDR2 from the germline V gene are LGHNA and YNFKEQ. The CDR3 nucleotides read TGTGCCAGCAGCCAAGATGATAGGGCGGGGTACAATGAGCAGTTCTTC. Amino acid sequence: CASSQDDRAGYNEQFF.

The chain carries TRBV7-9 and TRBJ2-7; TRBD1 agrees at 7 bases. The CDR3 is made up of 11 amino acids. Germline CDR1 reads SEHNR; CDR2 reads FQNEAQ (reference sequence). Unmatched junction bases numbered 6, after V lost 5 bases and J lost 11 bases. The CDR3 DNA reads TGTGCCAGCAGCGCAGGGGGTAGGGAGTACTTC. This sequence encodes CASSAGGREYF.

V usage is TRBV11-2 and J usage is TRBJ1-2, with D perhaps TRBD1 (6 bases). V lost 1 base and J 5 bases, leaving 14 bases between the germline ends. The germline V gene has CDR1 SGHAT and CDR2 FQNNGV. CDR3 length equals 15 residues. The CDR3 spells CASSLARGGGYGYTF. In DNA, the CDR3 is TGTGCCAGCAGCTTAGCGCGCGGGGGCGGATATGGCTACACCTTC. Filled out from reference TRBV11-2 and TRBJ1-2, the complete variable domain reads EAGVAQSPRYKIIEKRQSVAFWCNPISGHATLYWYQQILGQGPKLLIQFQNNGVVDDSQLPKDRFSAERLKGVDSTLKIQPAKLEDSAVYLCASSLARGGGYGYTFGSGTRLTVV.

The chain combines TRBV12-3 or TRBV12-4 with TRBJ1-3; D remains ambiguous. This CDR3 has 12 residues. V was trimmed by 1 base and J by 5 bases, leaving 3 bases between them. For the CDR3, the DNA is TGTGCCAGCAGTTTAGAGCGAAACACCATATATTTT. The encoded protein is CASSLERNTIYF.

The chain has TRBV6-4 and TRBJ1-5; 7 positions agree with TRBD1. V trimming: 4 bases; J trimming: 0 bases; junction bases outside the gene matches: 0. Per the germline V gene, CDR1 is MRHNA and CDR2 is SNTAGT. The length of the CDR3 is 14 residues. For the CDR3, the DNA is TGTGCCAGCAGTGGGGACAGTAGCAATCAGCCCCAGCATTTT. Residues: CASSGDSSNQPQHF.

V and J are TRBV4-2 and TRBJ2-2; 7 bases line up with TRBD1. Germline V gene lookup returns CDR1 LGHNA and CDR2 YNFKEQ. The trim removed 4 bases at V and 0 bases at J, leaving 5 bases unmatched. The CDR3 loop spans 16 amino acids. The CDR3 here is CASSPRTGSNTGELFF. As DNA, the CDR3 is TGTGCCAGCAGCCCTCGGACAGGCTCGAACACCGGGGAGCTGTTTTTT.

The V gene is TRBV27, the J gene TRBJ2-7; 10 bases agree with TRBD1. V was pared by 4 bases and J by 6 bases, with 0 bases of the junction left unmatched. The CDR3 is made up of 12 amino acids. CDR1 is MNHEY, CDR2 SMNVEV, per germline (reference sequence). In DNA, the CDR3 is TGTGCCAGCAGTTGGACAGGGGGCGAGCAGTACTTC. Its protein is CASSWTGGEQYF.

V and J are TRBV7-9 and TRBJ1-4; perhaps TRBD1 as D (5 bases). CDR1 and CDR2 from the germline V gene are SEHNR and FQNEAQ (reference sequence). CDR3 size: 15 residues. V dropped 6 bases and J dropped 0 bases, with 11 bases sitting between them. CDR3 DNA: TGTGCCAGCAGGCCGACGGGGGCAACTAATGAAAAACTGTTTTTT. Its translation is CASRPTGATNEKLFF.

The chain is built from TRBV7-6 and TRBJ2-1; no reliable D call. The CDR3 totals 15 residues. V was shortened by 1 base and J by 2 bases, with 9 bases between the two germline ends. The germline V gene has CDR1 SGHVS and CDR2 FNYEAQ. CDR3 sequence: CASSLVALAYNEQFF. The DNA of the CDR3 is TGTGCCAGCAGCTTAGTTGCGCTAGCCTACAATGAGCAGTTCTTC.

The gene calls are TRBV10-3 and TRBJ2-2, with 8 bases fitting TRBD1. After removal of 9 bases from V and 4 bases from J, the junction contained 4 bases not matched to a gene. The CDR3 loop spans 13 amino acids. Germline V CDR1 and CDR2: ENHRY, SYGVKD. CDR3: CAIGQGGTGELFF. CDR3 DNA sequence: TGTGCCATAGGACAGGGCGGCACCGGGGAGCTGTTTTTT.

This chain links TRBV5-8 with TRBJ1-6, with D unclear. Deletions cut 6 bases from V and 0 bases from J, with 13 bases between. The length of the CDR3 is 16 residues. Germline V lookup: CDR1 SGHTS, CDR2 YDEGEE. DNA of the CDR3: TGTGCCAGCACTCCGGAGCGAAGCTCCTATAATTCACCCCTCCACTTT. Amino acid sequence: CASTPERSSYNSPLHF.

V and J are TRBV6-2 or TRBV6-3 and TRBJ2-7; no reliable D call. From germline, CDR1 is MNHEY and CDR2 SVGEGT. CDR3 size: 14 residues. V lost 2 bases and J 0 bases, leaving 8 bases between the germline ends. The CDR3 bases are TGTGCCAGCAGTTACCCCCCTCCCTCCTACGAGCAGTACTTC. Amino acids: CASSYPPPSYEQYF.

The J gene is TRBJ2-3, the V gene TRBV5-4; 9 bases agree with TRBD1. Trimming took 0 bases from V and 4 from J; bases not matched to a gene: 18. Germline V gene data show CDR1 as SGHNT and CDR2 as YYREEE (reference sequence). This CDR3 spans 20 amino acids. The CDR3: CASSLGGAIPGDRVADTQYF. DNA for the CDR3: TGTGCCAGCAGCTTGGGCGGAGCTATCCCGGGGGACAGGGTAGCAGATACGCAGTATTTT.

The gene calls are TRBV19 and TRBJ1-1; D is ambiguous. V lost 5 bases to trimming and J lost 3 bases, with 10 bases between them. The CDR3 runs 13 residues. Germline V gene sequence: CDR1 LNHDA, CDR2 SQIVND (reference sequence). This chain's CDR3 is CASSLREHTEAFF. DNA for the CDR3: TGTGCCAGTAGTCTCCGGGAGCACACTGAAGCTTTCTTT.

The J gene is TRBJ2-7, the V gene TRBV18, with 11 bases fitting TRBD2. The germline CDR1 and CDR2 sequences are KGHSH and LQKENI. Germline trimming cut 6 bases from V and 1 base from J; bases unmatched to any gene: 2. This CDR3 spans 14 amino acids. CDR3 amino acids: CASSASGGSYEQYF. DNA of the CDR3: TGTGCCAGCTCCGCTAGCGGGGGGTCCTACGAGCAGTACTTC.

The chain recombines TRBV5-4 with TRBJ1-2; TRBD1 aligns across 7 bases. CDR3 size: 16 residues. The germline V gene has CDR1 SGHNT and CDR2 YYREEE (reference sequence). V trimming: 2 bases; J trimming: 0 bases; junction bases outside the gene matches: 7. In nucleotides, the CDR3 is TGTGCCAGCAGCTTTTTACCGGGACAGTCTAACTATGGCTACACCTTC. Residues: CASSFLPGQSNYGYTF. The variable domain in full, with the rest retrieved from reference TRBV5-4 and TRBJ1-2, is ETGVTQSPTHLIKTRGQQVTLRCSSQSGHNTVSWYQQALGQGPQFIFQYYREEENGRGNFPPRFSGLQFPNYSSELNVNALELDDSALYLCASSFLPGQSNYGYTFGSGTRLTVV.

This chain links TRBV19 with TRBJ1-5; D ambiguous. The germline gives CDR1 LNHDA, CDR2 SQIVND (reference sequence). This CDR3 comprises 12 residues. V shed 3 bases and J shed 3 bases, with 3 bases lying between them. The CDR3 DNA follows: TGTGCCAGTAGTATCCTCAATCAGCCCCAGCATTTT. Encoded protein: CASSILNQPQHF.